This is a list of T cell receptor beta chains from one sample in a study of T cells after posttransplantation cyclophosphamide. This table comes from immunoSEQ multiplex PCR, and its TCRdb copy is limited to in-frame clones, with some not included. This table has over 20,000 clones, about 86% appearing once. Material: PBMCs, obtained about 13 months after allogeneic stem cell transplant with calcineurin inhibitor and methotrexate. The source of these receptors is a female patient aged 30 to 45 who received an allogeneic stem cell transplant from an unrelated donor, was CMV-positive, and had acute and chronic GVHD. Some of these T cells may belong to the graft donor. The CDR3 runs from the conserved cysteine through the conserved F or W. Fields, in order: V gene, D gene, J gene, clone size, CDR3 protein, CDR3 DNA. A D gene is named only where the DNA matches it firmly. Part of the rows lack a size; the others show once, few, many or a class for expanded clones.

TRBV7-9,.,TRBJ1-1,.,CASSLGEGARTEAFF,TGTGCCAGCAGCTTGGGAGAGGGCGCGAGAACTGAAGCTTTCTTT
TRBV19,.,TRBJ1-2,once,CASSHMPPGRDGYTF,TGTGCCAGTAGCCATATGCCTCCAGGGAGGGATGGCTACACCTTC
TRBV2,.,TRBJ1-4,.,CASSEEVREKLFF,TGTGCCAGCAGTGAGGAGGTCCGCGAAAAACTGTTTTTT
TRBV5-8,.,TRBJ2-5,.,CASRRNPQEAQYF,TGTGCCAGCCGCCGAAATCCGCAAGAGGCCCAGTACTTC
TRBV19,.,TRBJ1-2,.,CASDPGTSRYYGYTF,TGTGCCAGCGACCCCGGGACTTCGCGGTACTATGGCTACACCTTC
TRBV9,TRBD2,TRBJ2-1,.,CASSARTSGLAYEQFF,TGTGCCAGCAGCGCCCGGACTAGCGGGTTAGCGTATGAGCAGTTCTTC
TRBV7-6,TRBD2,TRBJ2-7,.,CASSLEPSGSEQYF,TGTGCCAGCAGCTTAGAGCCTAGCGGGAGCGAGCAGTACTTC
TRBV11-1,TRBD2,TRBJ2-1,.,CASTPGGGNEQFF,TGTGCCAGCACCCCAGGCGGGGGGAATGAGCAGTTCTTC
TRBV9,TRBD1,TRBJ1-3,.,CASSPDTGAGNTIYF,TGTGCCAGCAGCCCCGACACAGGGGCTGGAAACACCATATATTTT
TRBV6-5,.,TRBJ2-3,.,CASSRDLGADTQYF,TGTGCCAGCAGTCGTGACCTTGGGGCCGATACGCAGTATTTT
TRBV11-3,TRBD1,TRBJ1-4,.,CASSLGANRGRGKLFF,TGTGCCAGCAGCTTAGGGGCTAACAGGGGGCGCGGAAAACTGTTTTTT
TRBV18,TRBD1,TRBJ1-2,.,CASSPWAGGRENYGYTF,TGTGCCAGCTCACCTTGGGCAGGGGGAAGGGAGAACTATGGCTACACCTTC
TRBV30,.,TRBJ2-2,.,CAWSIQGNTGELFF,TGTGCCTGGAGTATTCAGGGGAATACCGGGGAGCTGTTTTTT
TRBV5-1,.,TRBJ1-2,few,CASSLDGNNYGYTF,TGCGCCAGCAGCTTGGACGGTAATAACTATGGCTACACCTTC
TRBV7-2,.,TRBJ1-2,few,CASRFRQLDGYTF,TGTGCCAGCAGATTTCGACAGCTAGATGGCTACACCTTC
TRBV19,.,TRBJ2-5,.,CASSIDLPETQYF,TGTGCCAGTAGTATAGATCTTCCAGAGACCCAGTACTTC
TRBV10-3,.,TRBJ1-1,.,CAISESSGENTEAFF,TGTGCCATCAGTGAGTCGTCAGGGGAAAACACTGAAGCTTTCTTT
TRBV10-1,.,TRBJ1-4,.,CASSESLGAGEEKLFF,TGCGCCAGCAGTGAGTCCCTGGGTGCGGGTGAGGAAAAACTGTTTTTT
TRBV6-1,.,TRBJ1-6,.,CATRTTVGYSPLHF,TGTGCCACCCGAACCACAGTTGGGTATTCACCCCTCCACTTT
TRBV5-1,.,TRBJ1-6,once,CASSLAVSNSSPLHF,TGCGCCAGCAGCTTGGCAGTGTCAAACAGTTCACCCCTCCACTTT
TRBV2,.,TRBJ2-7,.,CASSLLQNSYEQYF,TGTGCCAGCAGCCTACTTCAAAACTCCTACGAGCAGTACTTC
TRBV19,.,TRBJ1-5,few,CASSIGPGGQPQHF,TGTGCCAGTAGTATAGGGCCGGGGGGTCAGCCCCAGCATTTT
TRBV18,TRBD1,TRBJ1-2,.,CASSRQGDRGYTF,TGTGCCAGCTCACGACAAGGGGACAGGGGCTACACCTTC
TRBV6-6,TRBD2,TRBJ2-7,.,CASSNGLAGPQYF,TGTGCCAGCAGTAATGGACTAGCGGGGCCTCAGTACTTC
TRBV30,.,TRBJ2-1,.,CAWSETSYNEQFF,TGTGCCTGGAGTGAAACATCCTACAATGAGCAGTTCTTC
TRBV14,.,TRBJ2-7,.,CASSQYSYEQYF,TGTGCCAGCAGCCAATACTCCTACGAGCAGTACTTC
TRBV9,TRBD2,TRBJ2-1,.,CASSVDGTSPNEQFF,TGTGCCAGCAGCGTAGATGGGACTAGCCCCAATGAGCAGTTCTTC
TRBV5-6,.,TRBJ2-7,.,CASSLILQGISYEQYF,TGTGCCAGCAGCTTGATTCTACAGGGAATCTCCTACGAGCAGTACTTC
TRBV9,.,TRBJ2-2,few,CASSVLQNTGELFF,TGTGCCAGCAGCGTCTTACAGAACACCGGGGAGCTGTTTTTT
TRBV14,TRBD1,TRBJ1-1,.,CASSLGTGKAFF,TGTGCCAGCAGCCTAGGGACAGGTAAAGCTTTCTTT
TRBV28,TRBD1,TRBJ1-2,.,CASRGVDRGRDYTF,TGTGCCAGCAGAGGGGTCGACAGGGGGCGCGACTACACCTTC
TRBV18,.,TRBJ2-2,.,CASATLQAEAGELFF,TGTGCCAGCGCGACTCTCCAAGCCGAAGCCGGGGAGCTGTTTTTT
TRBV5-4,TRBD2,TRBJ2-3,few,CASSLSGSSDTQYF,TGTGCCAGCAGCCTTAGCGGGAGTTCAGATACGCAGTATTTT
TRBV2,.,TRBJ2-3,.,CARSLGGSTDTQYF,TGTGCCAGGAGCCTCGGGGGTAGCACAGATACGCAGTATTTT
TRBV9,.,TRBJ1-4,.,CASSSGTSLFF,TGTGCCAGCAGCTCCGGGACATCGTTGTTTTTT
TRBV7-6,.,TRBJ2-7,.,CASSRDISYEQYF,TGTGCCAGCAGCCGGGACATCTCCTACGAGCAGTACTTC
TRBV7-3,.,TRBJ2-5,.,CASSVGQGETQYF,TGTGCCAGCAGCGTGGGACAAGGGGAGACCCAGTACTTC
TRBV7-2,TRBD1,TRBJ2-2,.,CASSPIRGTGGNTGELFF,TGTGCCAGCAGCCCCATCCGCGGGACAGGGGGTAACACCGGGGAGCTGTTTTTT
TRBV30,.,TRBJ2-1,.,CAQQVYNEQFF,TGTGCTCAACAGGTCTACAATGAGCAGTTCTTC
TRBV4-1,.,TRBJ1-1,.,CASSRVVVTGPTNTEAFF,TGCGCCAGCAGCCGGGTGGTGGTAACAGGGCCCACGAACACTGAAGCTTTCTTT
TRBV7-9,TRBD1,TRBJ1-1,.,CASSPDRGLGTEAFF,TGTGCCAGCAGCCCAGACAGGGGGCTTGGCACTGAAGCTTTCTTT
TRBV7-9,.,TRBJ2-7,.,CASSSMGGDYEQYF,TGTGCCAGCAGCTCAATGGGGGGAGACTACGAGCAGTACTTC
TRBV27,.,TRBJ2-7,.,CASSPEMGSSYEQYF,TGTGCCAGCAGTCCCGAGATGGGCAGCTCCTACGAGCAGTACTTC
TRBV13,TRBD1,TRBJ2-7,.,CASASRGTGGLSYEQYF,TGTGCCAGCGCTAGCCGGGGGACAGGGGGGCTCTCCTACGAGCAGTACTTC
TRBV4-3,TRBD1,TRBJ1-5,.,CASSAGTGNQPQHF,TGCGCCAGCAGCGCCGGGACAGGGAATCAGCCCCAGCATTTT
TRBV6-1,.,TRBJ1-1,.,CASSNGGGNTEAFF,TGTGCCAGCAGTAACGGGGGTGGGAACACTGAAGCTTTCTTT
TRBV7-3,.,TRBJ2-1,.,CASSPQGYEQFF,TGTGCCAGCAGCCCACAGGGCTATGAGCAGTTCTTC
TRBV6-5,TRBD2,TRBJ2-7,.,CASSYDRLAGYEQYF,TGTGCCAGCAGTTACGATAGGTTAGCGGGATACGAGCAGTACTTC
TRBV2,TRBD1,TRBJ1-5,once,CASSEDVYGTVSIWSNQPQHF,TGTGCCAGCAGTGAAGACGTCTACGGGACAGTAAGTATCTGGAGCAATCAGCCCCAGCATTTT
TRBV7-2,.,TRBJ1-1,.,CASSFKADTGTEAFF,TGTGCCAGCAGCTTTAAAGCCGATACGGGGACTGAAGCTTTCTTT